There are a few counts of the clone carrying this TCR beta chain. Its antigen is currently unknown. Being free of ophthalmopathy for 18 months of follow-up defined stable hyperthyroidism. Included hyperthyroidism patients were aged 18 to 65 and newly diagnosed (under 2 months' duration). The PBMCs were taken from less than 11 ml of fresh peripheral blood. The sample belongs to a study of Graves' ophthalmopathy and Graves' hyperthyroidism. Transcripts of RNA were the source for amplifying TCR beta CDR3 regions. The first round was an RT-PCR with HTBI primers, and the second round was a multiplex PCR. Via MiXCR, TCRdb re-called the multiplex PCR reads, giving one row per CDR3 protein. The sample gives about 620,000 distinct CDR3 sequences, 22% of which show up once; approximately 7% is in the top ten. V lost 4 bases to trimming and J lost 7 bases, with 8 bases between them. This CDR3 comprises 11 residues.

Study-wide results and caveats: With over 85% sensitivity and roughly 77% specificity, a 13-signature model separated ophthalmopathy from stable hyperthyroidism.

Sequencing input: peripheral blood. V gene TRBV12-3 or TRBV12-4 combines with J gene TRBJ2-7; D is unresolved. The source is a woman aged 18-35 years with stable Graves' hyperthyroidism. Some clones in this sample may be carry-over from other donors' samples. The CDR3 nucleotides read TGTGCCAGCAGTTCCCCTCGAGAGCAGTACTTC. It specifies CASSSPREQYF.